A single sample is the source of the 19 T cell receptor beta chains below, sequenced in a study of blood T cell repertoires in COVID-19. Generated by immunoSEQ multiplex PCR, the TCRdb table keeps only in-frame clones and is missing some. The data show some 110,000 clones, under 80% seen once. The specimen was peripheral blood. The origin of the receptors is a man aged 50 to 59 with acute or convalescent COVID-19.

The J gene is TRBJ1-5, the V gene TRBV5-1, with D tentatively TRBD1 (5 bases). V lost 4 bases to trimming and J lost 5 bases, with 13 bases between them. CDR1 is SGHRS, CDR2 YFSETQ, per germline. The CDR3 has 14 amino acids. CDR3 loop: CASSRDSSDQPQHF. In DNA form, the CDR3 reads TGCGCCAGCAGCCGAGACAGCTCCGATCAGCCCCAGCATTTT.

The CDR3 loop reads CASSTSLRYEQYF. The CDR3 DNA sequence: TGTGCCAGCAGTACCTCTCTGAGGTACGAGCAGTACTTC. The rearrangement links TRBV6-5 to TRBJ2-7, with D unresolved. V lost 5 bases and J 4 bases, leaving 12 bases between the germline ends. Germline values: CDR1 MNHEY, CDR2 SVGAGI. The CDR3 has 13 residues.

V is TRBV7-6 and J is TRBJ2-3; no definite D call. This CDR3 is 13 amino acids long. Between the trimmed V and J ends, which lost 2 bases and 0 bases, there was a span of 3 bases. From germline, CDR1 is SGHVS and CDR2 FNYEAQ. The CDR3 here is CASSLQSTDTQYF. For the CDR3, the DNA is TGTGCCAGCAGCTTACAGAGCACAGATACGCAGTATTTT.

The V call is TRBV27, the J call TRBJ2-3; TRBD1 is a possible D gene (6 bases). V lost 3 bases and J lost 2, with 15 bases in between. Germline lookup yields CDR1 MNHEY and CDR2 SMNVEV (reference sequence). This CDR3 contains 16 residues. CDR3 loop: CASSFVGTPITDTQYF. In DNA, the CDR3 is TGTGCCAGCAGTTTCGTCGGGACACCTATCACAGATACGCAGTATTTT.

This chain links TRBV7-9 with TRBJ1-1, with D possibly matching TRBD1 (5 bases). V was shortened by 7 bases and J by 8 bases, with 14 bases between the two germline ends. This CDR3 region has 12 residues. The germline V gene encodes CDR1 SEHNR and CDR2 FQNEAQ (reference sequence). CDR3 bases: TGTGCCAGCACCGGTCAGGGAGGAGAAGCTTTCTTT. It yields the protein CASTGQGGEAFF.

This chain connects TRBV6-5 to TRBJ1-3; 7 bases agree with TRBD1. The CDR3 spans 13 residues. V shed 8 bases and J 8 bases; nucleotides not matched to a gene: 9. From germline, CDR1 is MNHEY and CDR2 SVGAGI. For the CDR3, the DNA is TGTGCCAGCGCTACGACAGGGCCTGACACCATATATTTT. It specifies CASATTGPDTIYF.

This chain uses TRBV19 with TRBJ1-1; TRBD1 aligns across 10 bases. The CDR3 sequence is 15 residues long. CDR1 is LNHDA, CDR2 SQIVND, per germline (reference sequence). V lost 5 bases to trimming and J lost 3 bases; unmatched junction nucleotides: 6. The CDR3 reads CASSFGTGDDTEAFF. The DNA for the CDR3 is TGTGCCAGTAGTTTTGGGACAGGGGACGACACTGAAGCTTTCTTT.

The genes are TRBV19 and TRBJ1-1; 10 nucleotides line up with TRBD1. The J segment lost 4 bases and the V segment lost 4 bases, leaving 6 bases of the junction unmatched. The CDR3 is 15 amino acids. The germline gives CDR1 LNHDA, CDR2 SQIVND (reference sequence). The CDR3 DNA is TGTGCCAGTAGTAGGGGGGACAGGGGTACCACTGAAGCTTTCTTT. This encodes CASSRGDRGTTEAFF. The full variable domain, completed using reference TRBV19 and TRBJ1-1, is DGGITQSPKYLFRKEGQNVTLSCEQNLNHDAMYWYRQDPGQGLRLIYYSQIVNDFQKGDIAEGYSVSREKKESFPLTVTSAQKNPTAFYLCASSRGDRGTTEAFFGQGTRLTVV.

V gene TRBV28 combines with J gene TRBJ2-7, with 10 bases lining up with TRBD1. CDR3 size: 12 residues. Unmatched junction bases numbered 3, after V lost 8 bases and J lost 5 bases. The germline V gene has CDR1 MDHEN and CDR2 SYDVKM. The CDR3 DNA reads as TGTGCCAGCGGGACAGGGGTCCACGAGCAGTACTTC. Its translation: CASGTGVHEQYF. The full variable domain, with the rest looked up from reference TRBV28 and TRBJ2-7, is DVKVTQSSRYLVKRTGEKVFLECVQDMDHENMFWYRQDPGLGLRLIYFSYDVKMKEKGDIPEGYSVSREKKERFSLILESASTNQTSMYLCASGTGVHEQYFGPGTRLTVT.

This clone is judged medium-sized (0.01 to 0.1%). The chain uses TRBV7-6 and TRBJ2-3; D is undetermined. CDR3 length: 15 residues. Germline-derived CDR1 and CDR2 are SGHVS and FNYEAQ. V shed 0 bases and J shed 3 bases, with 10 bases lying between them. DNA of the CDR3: TGTGCCAGCAGCTTAGCCGCGAGTTGGACAGATACGCAGTATTTT. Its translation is CASSLAASWTDTQYF.

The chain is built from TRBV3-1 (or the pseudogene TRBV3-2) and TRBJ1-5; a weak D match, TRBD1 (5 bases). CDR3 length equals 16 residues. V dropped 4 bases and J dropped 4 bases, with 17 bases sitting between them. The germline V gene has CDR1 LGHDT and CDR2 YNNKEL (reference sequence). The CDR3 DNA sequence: TGTGCCAGCAGCCCTCAGGGAATCGAAGGAAATCAGCCCCAGCATTTT. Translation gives CASSPQGIEGNQPQHF.

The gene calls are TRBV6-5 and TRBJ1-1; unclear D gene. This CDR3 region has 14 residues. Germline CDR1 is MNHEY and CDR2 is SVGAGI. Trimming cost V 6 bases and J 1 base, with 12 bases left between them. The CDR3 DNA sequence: TGTGCCAGCAGATTAGTATCTGGGAACACTGAAGCTTTCTTT. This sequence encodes CASRLVSGNTEAFF.

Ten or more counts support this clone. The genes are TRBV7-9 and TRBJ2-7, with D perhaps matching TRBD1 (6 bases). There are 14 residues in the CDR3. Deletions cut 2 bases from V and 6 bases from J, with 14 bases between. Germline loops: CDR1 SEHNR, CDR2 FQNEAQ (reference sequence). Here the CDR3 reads CASSLKQGVGEQYF. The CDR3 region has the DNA TGTGCCAGCAGCTTAAAACAGGGCGTGGGCGAGCAGTACTTC.

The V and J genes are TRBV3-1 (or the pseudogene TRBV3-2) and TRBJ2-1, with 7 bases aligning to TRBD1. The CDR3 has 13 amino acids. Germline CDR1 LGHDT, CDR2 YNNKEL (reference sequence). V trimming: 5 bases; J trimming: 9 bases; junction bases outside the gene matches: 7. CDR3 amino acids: CASSSDREREQFF. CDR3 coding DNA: TGTGCCAGCAGCTCCGACAGGGAGCGTGAGCAGTTCTTC.

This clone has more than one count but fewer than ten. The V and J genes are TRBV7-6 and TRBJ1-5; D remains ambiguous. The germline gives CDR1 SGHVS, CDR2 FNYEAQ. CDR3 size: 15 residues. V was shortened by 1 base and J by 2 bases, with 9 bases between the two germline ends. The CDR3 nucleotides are TGTGCCAGCAGCTTAGACTCAATGGGCAATCAGCCCCAGCATTTT. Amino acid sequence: CASSLDSMGNQPQHF.

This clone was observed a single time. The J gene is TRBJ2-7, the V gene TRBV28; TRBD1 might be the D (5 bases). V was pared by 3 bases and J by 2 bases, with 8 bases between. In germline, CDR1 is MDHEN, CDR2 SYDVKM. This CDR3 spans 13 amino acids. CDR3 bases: TGTGCCAGCAGTTTTGGACACACCTACGAGCAGTACTTC. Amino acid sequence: CASSFGHTYEQYF.

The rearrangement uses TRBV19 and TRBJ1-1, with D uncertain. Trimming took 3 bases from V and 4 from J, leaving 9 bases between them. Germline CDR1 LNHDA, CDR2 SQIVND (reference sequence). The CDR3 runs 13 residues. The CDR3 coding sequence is TGTGCCAGTAGTATTTTCGGGGTCACTGAAGCTTTCTTT. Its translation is CASSIFGVTEAFF.

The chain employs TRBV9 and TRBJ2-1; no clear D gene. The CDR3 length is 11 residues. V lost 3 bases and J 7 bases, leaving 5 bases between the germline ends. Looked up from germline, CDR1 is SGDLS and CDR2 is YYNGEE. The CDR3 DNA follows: TGTGCCAGCAGCGGAGGTAATGAGCAGTTCTTC. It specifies CASSGGNEQFF.

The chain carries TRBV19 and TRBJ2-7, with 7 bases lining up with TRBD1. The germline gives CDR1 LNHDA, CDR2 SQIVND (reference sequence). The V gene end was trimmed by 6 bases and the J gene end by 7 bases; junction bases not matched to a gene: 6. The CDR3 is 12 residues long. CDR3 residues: CASSYRGMEQYF. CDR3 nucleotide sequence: TGTGCCAGTAGCTACAGGGGTATGGAGCAGTACTTC.